The rows below give T cell receptor beta chains drawn from one sample of a study of blood T cells in healthy people across ages. TCRdb used MiXCR to reprocess the 5' RACE reads, holding one entry per CDR3 protein. In the table there are about 940,000 distinct CDR3 sequences, around 48% of which are singletons. The source material was blood. The source of these receptors is a man younger than 40 in good health. CDR3s include the opening cysteine and the closing phenylalanine or tryptophan. The order of the fields is V gene, clone size, J gene, CDR3 protein. The size entry is marked missing in some rows and otherwise reads once, few, many or a size class.

TRBV12-3/TRBV12-4	NA	TRBJ1-4	CASTDSGEKLFF
TRBV30	NA	TRBJ2-7	CVWRDRGMGEQYF
TRBV20-1	few	TRBJ2-3	CSASAIQGNMADTQYF
TRBV20-1	NA	TRBJ2-1	CSARDPSGARFQFF
TRBV4-2	NA	TRBJ1-2	CASSQTGTFYGYTF
TRBV7-9	NA	TRBJ1-1	CASSLTGTVNTEAFF
TRBV6-5	NA	TRBJ2-5	CASSPSGGPQETQYF
TRBV6-6	few	TRBJ2-7	CASSFQGAGEQYF
TRBV3-1	few	TRBJ1-2	CASSHSARSNYGYTF
TRBV5-1	few	TRBJ2-7	CASSLPLKPGQTTYEQYF
TRBV5-1	NA	TRBJ2-5	CASSLFLADKETQYF
TRBV3-1	NA	TRBJ1-1	CASSQGGRSNTEAFF
TRBV12-3/TRBV12-4	few	TRBJ1-4	CASNPDPTEKLFF
TRBV5-1	NA	TRBJ2-5	CASSRGRAEETQYF
TRBV20-1	few	TRBJ2-3	CSATAAITDTQYF
TRBV10-3	few	TRBJ2-7	CAISTDSSYEQYF
TRBV6-6	few	TRBJ2-1	CASSIAGNEQFF
TRBV29-1	NA	TRBJ1-1	CSVIPGQGAWNTEAFF
TRBV29-1	NA	TRBJ2-7	CSVARQRGSAAYEQYF
TRBV18	NA	TRBJ2-7	CASSPSQGSYEQYF
TRBV20-1	few	TRBJ2-1	CSAPGQADSYNEQFF
TRBV29-1	few	TRBJ2-3	CSVGTGGGYTQYF
TRBV7-9	NA	NA	CASSSTKTGPSDEQYF
TRBV20-1	NA	TRBJ1-5	CSAAGGGSPQHF
TRBV21-1	NA	TRBJ2-1	CASSKKVGGKNNEQFF
TRBV9	NA	TRBJ2-1	CASSARQADYEQHF
TRBV29-1	few	TRBJ2-1	CSVEDNGWDEQFF
TRBV12-3/TRBV12-4	few	TRBJ2-5	CASSPLAGGSQETQYF
TRBV6-2/TRBV6-3	NA	TRBJ2-1	CASSYWVQDEQFF
TRBV20-1	NA	TRBJ2-1	CSARQGSNNEQFF
TRBV5-5	NA	TRBJ2-3	CASSLAGRAYTDTQYF
TRBV4-1	NA	TRBJ2-7	CAGSQQGYEQYF
TRBV5-1	NA	TRBJ2-4	CASSSSRDRGTREQYF
TRBV9	few	TRBJ2-1	CASSVGGGPSSYNEQFF
TRBV10-3	few	TRBJ2-7	CAISEGQGLDEQYF
TRBV6-6	NA	TRBJ2-5	CASSYSSSGGYETQYF
TRBV4-2	NA	TRBJ1-5	CASSQDPGESNQPQHF
TRBV20-1	few	TRBJ1-1	CSARDLGYTEAFF
TRBV4-2	NA	TRBJ2-3	CASSQDQVGPDTQYF
TRBV7-2	NA	TRBJ1-2	CAGSWGYGYTF
TRBV5-1	once	TRBJ1-5	CASADRGGDQPQHF
TRBV7-2	NA	TRBJ2-5	CASSTRGQVYQETQYF
TRBV5-1	NA	TRBJ2-7	CASSLVWEGPSSYEQYF
TRBV6-1	NA	TRBJ2-5	CASTPSGEETQYF